The clone carrying this TCR beta chain registers large by frequency. Its antigen is not known. The source of the sample is a study of human CD8 memory T cell subsets. General study findings and limits: In this study, sequencing was restricted to T cell receptor beta chains only. When compared with each other, stem-like memory and precursor exhausted T cell repertoires showed minimal overlap. According to Chao1 estimates, stem-like memory T cells seemed more diverse than precursor exhausted T cells were.

The authors obtained RNA from duplicate vials, each holding around 150,000 sorted CD8+ T cells, for every subset. Libraries of TCR beta chains were produced by 5' RACE (UMI-labeled). TCRdb re-called the 5' RACE reads and shows each CDR3 protein once, DNA omitted. There are roughly 5,000 distinct CDR3 sequences in the sample, with about 24% held by the top ten. The CDR3 spans 12 residues. Germline loops: CDR1 DFQATT, CDR2 SNEGSKA (reference sequence). Specimen: CD8+ effector memory T cells (TEM) sorted from PBMCs. Specified subset: effector memory CD8 T cells, CCR7- CD45RO+ CD95+. This chain connects TRBV20-1 to TRBJ1-2. The clonotype was recovered from a human donor in good health. This CDR3 reads CSARVGDYGYTF.